The 32 T cell receptor beta chains presented below share a single source sample, sequenced in a study of fetal regulatory T cell absence and autoimmunity listed by TCRdb under 2017. Receptor libraries were prepared by the immunoSEQ multiplex PCR assay. This immuneACCESS table, as held by TCRdb, lists in-frame sequences with V and J called but not all clones. Of the missing ones, under half trace to an unresolved V gene in checked studies; the others have no known cause. The sample data list 95,000 or so clones, and approximately 79% of these were observed just once. Just under 2% of the sample is in the top ten clones. Sequencing used pancreas tissue. The receptors here all came from a male donor with IPEX syndrome.

The rearrangement uses TRBV6-5 and TRBJ1-1, with TRBD1 matching 7 bases. The V segment lost 2 bases and the J segment 7 bases; nucleotides outside the gene matches: 1. CDR1 MNHEY and CDR2 SVGAGI come from the germline V gene. The CDR3 is 12 amino acids. This CDR3 reads CASSYRGHEAFF. Here the CDR3 DNA reads TGTGCCAGCAGTTACAGGGGGCATGAAGCTTTCTTT.

Only one count was recorded for this clone. The chain employs TRBV4-1 and TRBJ2-3; D is perhaps TRBD2 (6 bases). V dropped 3 bases and J dropped 0 bases, with 16 bases sitting between them. This CDR3 region has 17 residues. CDR1 MGHRA and CDR2 YSYEKL come from the germline V gene. The CDR3, as DNA: TGCGCCAGCAGCCAGCCGGGACTCCATTTTAGCACAGATACGCAGTATTTT. Encoded protein: CASSQPGLHFSTDTQYF.

The genes are TRBV27 and TRBJ1-3; the D is unclear. Trimming stripped 2 bases from V and 4 bases from J, with 6 bases between. CDR3 length: 13 amino acids. Germline-derived CDR1 and CDR2 are MNHEY and SMNVEV (reference sequence). In DNA, the CDR3 is TGTGCCAGCAGTTTACGGGTCGGAAACACCATATATTTT. Protein sequence: CASSLRVGNTIYF.

This sequence joins TRBV6-1 and TRBJ2-3, with 12 nucleotides matching TRBD1. The CDR3 consists of 15 residues. Trimming removed 5 bases from V and 6 bases from J; junction bases left unmatched: 6. Germline CDR1 reads MNHNS; CDR2 reads SASEGT. In nucleotides, the CDR3 is TGTGCCAGCAGTCCCCGGGACAGGGGGCGCGATACGCAGTATTTT. Protein sequence: CASSPRDRGRDTQYF.

The chain couples TRBV5-4 to TRBJ1-1; a weak D match, TRBD1 (6 bases). The CDR3 has 13 residues. Trimming took 2 bases from V and 3 from J, leaving 8 bases between them. Germline-derived CDR1 and CDR2 are SGHNT and YYREEE (reference sequence). DNA of the CDR3: TGTGCCAGCAGCTTCCGGACAGACACTGAAGCTTTCTTT. Residues: CASSFRTDTEAFF.

V is TRBV10-3 and J is TRBJ2-7, with TRBD2 matching over 9 bases. V lost 11 bases and J lost 3; bases outside the gene matches: 17. The CDR3 is made up of 16 amino acids. The germline V gene has CDR1 ENHRY and CDR2 SYGVKD. In DNA, the CDR3 is TGTGCCGTCGGAGGCGGGAGGGCCCGGGAGGGCTACGAGCAGTACTTC. Protein product: CAVGGGRAREGYEQYF.

The V call is TRBV15, the J call TRBJ2-5; D is perhaps TRBD2 (6 bases). Germline CDR1 and CDR2: LNHNV and YYDKDF (reference sequence). Trimming took 0 bases from V and 5 from J, leaving 10 bases between them. The CDR3 extends over 14 amino acids. The CDR3 region is CATSREMLAETQYF. DNA of the CDR3: TGTGCCACCAGCAGAGAGATGCTAGCGGAGACCCAGTACTTC. The full variable domain, its missing parts supplied by reference TRBV15 and TRBJ2-5, is DAMVIQNPRYQVTQFGKPVTLSCSQTLNHNVMYWYQQKSSQAPKLLFHYYDKDFNNEADTPDNFQSRRPNTSFCFLDIRSPGLGDTAMYLCATSREMLAETQYFGPGTRLLVL.

This chain connects TRBV7-9 to TRBJ2-5; no clear D. There are 13 residues in the CDR3. The germline gives CDR1 SEHNR, CDR2 FQNEAQ (reference sequence). The V gene lost 3 bases and the J gene lost 1 base, with 6 bases spanning the gap. This CDR3 reads CASSFWSQETQYF. CDR3 sequence (DNA): TGTGCCAGCAGCTTTTGGAGCCAAGAGACCCAGTACTTC.

This clone was recorded many times. The chain employs TRBV11-2 and TRBJ1-1, with 7 positions matching TRBD1. Germline CDR1 and CDR2: SGHAT and FQNNGV. CDR3 length equals 15 residues. The junction had 7 bases not matched to a gene; V was cut back by 5 bases and J by 1 base. CDR3: CASSSSGQSNTEAFF. The CDR3 DNA reads as TGTGCCAGCAGCAGCTCGGGACAGTCGAACACTGAAGCTTTCTTT.

J is TRBJ1-5 and V is TRBV19; D unresolved. The CDR3 has 13 amino acids. V lost 6 bases and J 4 bases, leaving 10 bases between the germline ends. Germline CDR1 is LNHDA and CDR2 is SQIVND (reference sequence). The CDR3 DNA reads as TGTGCCAGTAGGCCACGAGGGAATCAGCCCCAGCATTTT. Translation: CASRPRGNQPQHF.

In regard to this clone: Other DNA sequences in the same sample also yield this CDR3. The CDR3 here is CASSLGTEAFF. As DNA, the CDR3 is TGTGCCAGCAGCTTAGGGACTGAAGCTTTCTTT. This sequence joins TRBV7-2 and TRBJ1-1; D gene unclear. The V end lost 1 base, the J end lost 5 bases, and 2 bases lay between the germline ends. This CDR3 spans 11 amino acids. Germline V CDR1 and CDR2: SGHTA, FQGNSA.

V usage is TRBV6-4 and J usage is TRBJ2-1; 10 bases align to TRBD2. The trim removed 9 bases at V and 7 bases at J, leaving 15 bases unmatched. This CDR3 has 16 amino acids. CDR1 and CDR2 (germline): MRHNA, SNTAGT. The CDR3 sequence: CASPPEREGRRNEQFF. In DNA, the CDR3 is TGTGCCAGTCCTCCCGAGCGGGAGGGCCGTAGAAATGAGCAGTTCTTC.

The chain combines TRBV6-1 with TRBJ2-6; D unclear. V was shortened by 10 bases and J by 1 base, with 11 bases between the two germline ends. This CDR3 is built from 14 residues. Germline V gene data show CDR1 as MNHNS and CDR2 as SASEGT. CDR3 in amino acids: CATGQSSGANVLTF. As DNA, the CDR3 is TGTGCCACCGGCCAGAGTTCTGGGGCCAACGTCCTGACTTTC.

The chain couples TRBV11-1 to TRBJ1-3; 7 bases map to TRBD1. V gave up 5 bases and J gave up 7 bases; unmatched junction bases: 8. The CDR3 has 14 amino acids. Germline V lookup: CDR1 SGHAT, CDR2 FQDESV (reference sequence). The chain's CDR3 is CASSQGTARNTIYF. The CDR3 DNA is TGTGCCAGCAGCCAAGGGACAGCGAGGAACACCATATATTTT.

V usage is TRBV19 and J usage is TRBJ2-3, with 9 nucleotides matching TRBD2. The germline V gene encodes CDR1 LNHDA and CDR2 SQIVND (reference sequence). The CDR3 has 15 residues. V shed 4 bases and J 3 bases; nucleotides not matched to a gene: 5. The CDR3 DNA is TGTGCCAGTAGTACTATAGCGGGAGTGACAGATACGCAGTATTTT. Its protein product is CASSTIAGVTDTQYF.

This clone showed up just once. V and J are TRBV15 and TRBJ2-7; 11 nucleotides line up with TRBD1. J was trimmed by 4 bases and V by 3 bases; bases with no gene match: 2. The length of the CDR3 is 14 residues. The germline V gene has CDR1 LNHNV and CDR2 YYDKDF (reference sequence). The DNA for the CDR3 is TGTGCCACCAGCAGGGGGACAGGGGGTTACGAGCAGTACTTC. Encoded protein: CATSRGTGGYEQYF. The full variable domain, with the rest looked up from reference TRBV15 and TRBJ2-7, is DAMVIQNPRYQVTQFGKPVTLSCSQTLNHNVMYWYQQKSSQAPKLLFHYYDKDFNNEADTPDNFQSRRPNTSFCFLDIRSPGLGDTAMYLCATSRGTGGYEQYFGPGTRLTVT.

V usage is TRBV6-9 and J usage is TRBJ2-4, with a tentative D call TRBD2 (5 bases). The CDR3 length is 15 residues. Trimming cost V 6 bases and J 8 bases, with 20 bases left between them. Per germline, CDR1 MNHGY and CDR2 SVAAGI. CDR3 coding DNA: TGTGCCAGCAGCCAGGCCTCGGCTTCCGGGGACATTCAGTACTTC. Amino acid sequence: CASSQASASGDIQYF.

This chain uses TRBV5-1 with TRBJ1-2; maybe TRBD1 (5 bases). Trimming shortened V by 0 bases and J by 4 bases, and 19 bases separated the two germline ends. This CDR3 comprises 17 residues. Per the germline V gene, CDR1 is SGHRS and CDR2 is YFSETQ. The CDR3 nucleotides are TGCGCCAGCAGCTTGGAGCCAGGGTTCGAGCTAGCCTATGGCTACACCTTC. Its protein is CASSLEPGFELAYGYTF.

Turning to this clone: Other nucleotide sequences from this sample produce the same CDR3. The chain is built from TRBV5-1 and TRBJ1-1, with 9 bases matching TRBD1. Per germline, CDR1 SGHRS and CDR2 YFSETQ. The V gene end was trimmed by 3 bases and the J gene end by 1 base; junction bases not matched to a gene: 1. This CDR3 spans 14 amino acids. Written as DNA, the CDR3 is TGCGCCAGCAGCTCGGGACAGGGGAACACTGAAGCTTTCTTT. Protein sequence: CASSSGQGNTEAFF.

J is TRBJ2-7 and V is TRBV7-2; 9 bases line up with TRBD2. The CDR3 runs to 15 residues. The V and J ends lost 0 bases and 3 bases, in that order; junction bases with no gene match: 3. CDR1 and CDR2 from the germline V gene are SGHTA and FQGNSA. Here the CDR3 DNA reads TGTGCCAGCAGCTTAGCCCTAGCGGGGTACTACGAGCAGTACTTC. It specifies CASSLALAGYYEQYF. Drawing the rest from reference TRBV7-2 and TRBJ2-7, the complete variable domain is GAGVSQSPSNKVTEKGKDVELRCDPISGHTALYWYRQSLGQGLEFLIYFQGNSAPDKSGLPSDRFSAERTGGSVSTLTIQRTQQEDSAVYLCASSLALAGYYEQYFGPGTRLTVT.

The rearrangement uses TRBV7-6 and TRBJ2-2; unclear D gene. Trimming took 4 bases from V and 3 from J, leaving 9 bases between them. Germline V gene data show CDR1 as SGHVS and CDR2 as FNYEAQ. The CDR3 spans 14 residues. CDR3 residues: CASSSTSDTGELFF. Here the CDR3 DNA reads TGTGCCAGCAGCTCCACAAGCGACACCGGGGAGCTGTTTTTT.

The J gene is TRBJ2-1, the V gene TRBV10-3; tentative D call: TRBD1 (6 bases). Germline assignment: CDR1 ENHRY and CDR2 SYGVKD. CDR3 size: 15 residues. The V and J ends lost 5 bases and 8 bases respectively, with 19 bases between them. The CDR3 spells CAISLRGYSEDEQFF. The CDR3 nucleotides read TGTGCCATCAGTCTAAGGGGGTACTCGGAAGATGAGCAGTTCTTC.

The chain couples TRBV7-9 to TRBJ2-5, with TRBD1 matching over 8 bases. Germline CDR1 is SEHNR and CDR2 is FQNEAQ (reference sequence). The CDR3 length is 13 residues. V shed 5 bases, J shed 2 bases, and the junction held 1 base outside the gene matches. The CDR3 region is CASSNRGQETQYF. The CDR3 nucleotides are TGTGCCAGCAGCAACAGGGGGCAAGAGACCCAGTACTTC.

This chain connects TRBV7-9 to TRBJ1-2; 8 bases line up with TRBD1. Looked up from germline, CDR1 is SEHNR and CDR2 is FQNEAQ (reference sequence). The CDR3 runs 15 residues. The trim removed 4 bases at V and 0 bases at J, leaving 4 bases unmatched. The CDR3 region is CASSSGQGSNYGYTF. In DNA form, the CDR3 reads TGTGCCAGCAGCTCCGGACAGGGCTCTAACTATGGCTACACCTTC.

This chain connects TRBV5-1 to TRBJ2-5; D gene unclear. The CDR3 is 15 residues long. Germline lookup yields CDR1 SGHRS and CDR2 YFSETQ. V shed 3 bases and J shed 2 bases, with 14 bases lying between them. In DNA form, the CDR3 reads TGCGCCAGCAGCTCAAACCCGACCAGACAAGAGACCCAGTACTTC. It encodes CASSSNPTRQETQYF.

The chain couples TRBV2 to TRBJ2-7; 7 bases are a match to TRBD1. The J segment lost 1 base and the V segment lost 4 bases, leaving 1 base of the junction unmatched. The CDR3 is made up of 13 amino acids. Germline values: CDR1 SNHLY, CDR2 FYNNEI. CDR3 sequence: CASSGDSSYEQYF. The CDR3 bases are TGTGCCAGCAGTGGGGACAGTTCCTACGAGCAGTACTTC. Drawing the rest from reference TRBV2 and TRBJ2-7, the complete variable domain is EPEVTQTPSHQVTQMGQEVILRCVPISNHLYFYWYRQILGQKVEFLVSFYNNEISEKSEIFDDQFSVERPDGSNFTLKIRSTKLEDSAMYFCASSGDSSYEQYFGPGTRLTVT.

Written as DNA, the CDR3 is TGTGCCAGCAGCCCCGGCGACCCAGCCCTCTACTACGAGCAGTACTTC. Its translation: CASSPGDPALYYEQYF. The V and J genes are TRBV14 and TRBJ2-7; D is unclear. Germline assignment: CDR1 SGHDN and CDR2 FVKESK. The CDR3 totals 16 residues. Trimming stripped 4 bases from V and 3 bases from J, with 19 bases between.

The chain has TRBV4-1 and TRBJ2-7, with D possibly matching TRBD2 (6 bases). Trimming took off 2 bases at V and 4 bases at J, with 27 bases between the two ends. The CDR3 totals 19 residues. Germline values: CDR1 MGHRA, CDR2 YSYEKL. This CDR3 reads CASSQRPQRNRELWYEQYF. CDR3 nucleotides: TGCGCCAGCAGCCAAAGGCCGCAGCGTAACCGGGAGTTATGGTACGAGCAGTACTTC.

V usage is TRBV4-3 and J usage is TRBJ2-1; tentative D call: TRBD2 (6 bases). The CDR3 runs to 15 residues. Germline lookup yields CDR1 LGHNA and CDR2 YSLEER. V was pared by 5 bases and J by 0 bases, with 11 bases between. The CDR3 DNA reads as TGCGCCAGCAGCTTAGCGGCGAACTCCTACAATGAGCAGTTCTTC. Translating it yields CASSLAANSYNEQFF.

The V gene is TRBV27, the J gene TRBJ2-1, with 11 bases aligning to TRBD1. The CDR3 runs to 14 residues. V dropped 3 bases and J dropped 6; count of bases not matched to a gene: 1. Germline CDR1 is MNHEY and CDR2 is SMNVEV (reference sequence). The CDR3 sequence is CASSLGTGGNEQFF. Written as DNA, the CDR3 is TGTGCCAGCAGTTTGGGGACAGGGGGCAATGAGCAGTTCTTC.

The CDR3: CASSAEWGQTYEQYF. CDR3 nucleotides: TGTGCCAGCAGCGCAGAGTGGGGACAGACCTACGAGCAGTACTTC. The chain recombines TRBV9 with TRBJ2-7; the match to TRBD1 covers 7 bases. V gave up 3 bases and J gave up 2 bases; unmatched junction bases: 8. The length of the CDR3 is 15 residues. CDR1 is SGDLS, CDR2 YYNGEE, per germline.

The rearrangement links TRBV29-1 to TRBJ2-3; 9 bases align to TRBD1. The CDR3 runs to 12 residues. Germline CDR1 is SQVTM and CDR2 is ANQGSEA. The trim removed 6 bases at V and 4 bases at J, leaving 2 bases unmatched. In DNA form, the CDR3 reads TGCAGCGTGGGACAGGGCGCAGATACGCAGTATTTT. This gives the protein CSVGQGADTQYF.